Reported below is one T cell receptor beta chain. The data were obtained in a study of blood T cell repertoires in COVID-19. This table comes from immunoSEQ multiplex PCR, and its TCRdb copy is limited to in-frame clones, with some not included. The profile shows about 460,000 clones, approximately 90% of them singletons. The germline V gene has CDR1 SGHAT and CDR2 FQNNGV. The CDR3 extends over 16 amino acids. After removal of 5 bases from V and 4 bases from J, the junction contained 11 bases not matched to a gene. This sequence was found in a woman aged 60-75 years who had recovered from COVID-19. The rearrangement links TRBV11-2 to TRBJ1-3, with 7 bases that match TRBD1. The material sequenced was PBMCs or T cells enriched from blood (not recorded which). CDR3 in DNA: TGTGCCAGCAGCAACCCCAGGGGGTTCTTCGGAAACACCATATATTTT. This codes for CASSNPRGFFGNTIYF. The whole variable domain, remainder taken from reference TRBV11-2 and TRBJ1-3, is EAGVAQSPRYKIIEKRQSVAFWCNPISGHATLYWYQQILGQGPKLLIQFQNNGVVDDSQLPKDRFSAERLKGVDSTLKIQPAKLEDSAVYLCASSNPRGFFGNTIYFGEGSWLTVV.